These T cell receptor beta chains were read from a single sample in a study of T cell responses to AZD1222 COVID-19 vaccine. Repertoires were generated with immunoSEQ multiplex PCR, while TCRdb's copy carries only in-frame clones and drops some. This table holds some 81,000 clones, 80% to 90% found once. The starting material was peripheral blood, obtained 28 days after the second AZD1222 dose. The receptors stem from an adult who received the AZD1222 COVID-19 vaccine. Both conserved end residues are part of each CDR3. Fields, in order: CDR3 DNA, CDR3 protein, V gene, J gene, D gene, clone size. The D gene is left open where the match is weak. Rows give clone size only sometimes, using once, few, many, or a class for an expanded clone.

TGTGCCAGCAGCCAAGGACAGGTACCGTACTTC	CASSQGQVPYF	TRBV3-1/TRBV3-2	TRBJ2-7	.	.
TGTGCCAGCAGCGTAACGGCAGACCGTTCACCCCTCCACTTT	CASSVTADRSPLHF	TRBV9	TRBJ1-6	.	.
TGTGCCAGCGCTAACCCCGGGACTCCCGCCTACGAGCAGTACTTC	CASANPGTPAYEQYF	TRBV9	TRBJ2-7	.	.
TGTGCCAGCTCTCCTGGGACGGCCATGGGGGGCTACACCTTC	CASSPGTAMGGYTF	TRBV18	TRBJ1-2	.	.
TGTGCCAGTGTCGACGTAAATAGCAATCAGCCCCAGCATTTT	CASVDVNSNQPQHF	TRBV19	TRBJ1-5	.	once
TGTGCCAGCAGCTTAGATTCGGGGGATAGCTCCTACGAGCAGTACTTC	CASSLDSGDSSYEQYF	TRBV7-2	TRBJ2-7	.	.
TGCGCCAGCAGCCAAGAGCCTCCGGGACAGGCGAACTATGGCTACACCTTC	CASSQEPPGQANYGYTF	TRBV4-1	TRBJ1-2	TRBD1	.
TGTGCCAGCAGCCGTCCGGGCGCACAAGAGACCCAGTACTTC	CASSRPGAQETQYF	TRBV7-2	TRBJ2-5	.	.
TGTGCCAGCAGTTACACCCCGGGACAGGGGAAGCATGAGCAGTTCTTC	CASSYTPGQGKHEQFF	TRBV6-5	TRBJ2-1	TRBD1	.
TGTGCCAGCAGTGATGTAGCGGGAGTTGTAAGCTCCTACAATGAGCAGTTCTTC	CASSDVAGVVSSYNEQFF	TRBV25-1	TRBJ2-1	TRBD2	.
TGTGCCAGTACTCCGGACAGGGGGTACGAGCAGTACTTC	CASTPDRGYEQYF	TRBV19	TRBJ2-7	TRBD1	.
TGTGCCAGCAGCGTATCCCCCCGGGAGGGAGAGACCCAGTACTTC	CASSVSPREGETQYF	TRBV9	TRBJ2-5	TRBD2	.
TGCGCCAGCAGCCAGCCGGGGGCACAGGCTGAAAAACTGTTTTTT	CASSQPGAQAEKLFF	TRBV4-3	TRBJ1-4	.	few
TGTGCCAGCAGCTTGGCCGGCAATGAAAAACTGTTTTTT	CASSLAGNEKLFF	TRBV5-8	TRBJ1-4	.	once
TGTGCCAGCACAGTGGGAAGGGAGACCCAGTACTTC	CASTVGRETQYF	TRBV28	TRBJ2-5	.	.
TGTGCCAGCAGTTCCGGGACTAGCAACACCGGGGAGCTGTTTTTT	CASSSGTSNTGELFF	TRBV6-5	TRBJ2-2	TRBD2	.
TGTGCCAGCAGTTCGACAGTCTCTGGAAACACCATATATTTT	CASSSTVSGNTIYF	TRBV27	TRBJ1-3	.	.
TGTGCCAGCAGTTACTCTAGCGGGAGCTCGTTCTTC	CASSYSSGSSFF	TRBV28	TRBJ2-1	TRBD2	.
TGTGCCAGCAGTGACGGATCTGTCTATGGCTACACCTTC	CASSDGSVYGYTF	TRBV6-4	TRBJ1-2	.	.
TGTGCCGGGACTTCTAGCGGGAGCCCTGAGCAGTTCTTC	CAGTSSGSPEQFF	TRBV7-2	TRBJ2-1	TRBD2	.
TGTGCCAGCGGGACATACACTGAGAACACTGAAGCTTTCTTT	CASGTYTENTEAFF	TRBV2	TRBJ1-1	.	.
TGTGCCATCAGTGAGCTTCTGGACAGCGCCTACGAGCAGTACTTC	CAISELLDSAYEQYF	TRBV10-3	TRBJ2-7	.	.
TGTGCCAGCAGCTTAGCGGGAGGGCAGGTCGGCTACACCTTC	CASSLAGGQVGYTF	TRBV7-9	TRBJ1-2	.	.
TGTGCCAGCAGACCTCGGGGGGTCGAGACGCAGTATTTT	CASRPRGVETQYF	TRBV7-2	TRBJ2-3	TRBD2	.
TGTGCCAGCAGCGCCTCCCCCGGGACAGGGACCTACGAGCAGTACTTC	CASSASPGTGTYEQYF	TRBV11-2	TRBJ2-7	TRBD1	.
TGCGCCAGCAGCTTGGAGGGTACTCAGCCCCAGCATTTT	CASSLEGTQPQHF	TRBV5-1	TRBJ1-5	.	.
TGTGCCACCAGTGACCCCGGGACAGGAAATTCCTACAATGAGCAGTTCTTC	CATSDPGTGNSYNEQFF	TRBV24-1	TRBJ2-1	TRBD1	.
TGTGCCAGCCGCCCTAGCGGGGTCAGGCAGTTCTTC	CASRPSGVRQFF	TRBV6-5	TRBJ2-1	TRBD2	.
TGTGCCAGTAGTTTGGGACAGAGTAATGAAAAACTGTTTTTT	CASSLGQSNEKLFF	TRBV19	TRBJ1-4	TRBD1	.
TGTGCCAGCAGCCCCTGGGGGGGCGGGAACACTGAAGCTTTCTTT	CASSPWGGGNTEAFF	TRBV7-6	TRBJ1-1	.	.
TGCGCCAGCAGGCGGGCACTGAACACTGAAGCTTTCTTT	CASRRALNTEAFF	TRBV5-1	TRBJ1-1	.	.
TGCAGCGTTGAACTAAATGTGGACACTGAAGCTTTCTTT	CSVELNVDTEAFF	TRBV29-1	TRBJ1-1	.	once
TGTGCCAGCAGTGAACCGGGACAGTCCCCCTACGAGCAGTACTTC	CASSEPGQSPYEQYF	TRBV6-1	TRBJ2-7	TRBD1	.
TGTGCCAGCATGCCGGCGGCGGGCACAGATACGCAGTATTTT	CASMPAAGTDTQYF	TRBV14	TRBJ2-3	.	.
TGTGCCAGCAGTTTTCAAGGAGGAGATGGAAACACCATATATTTT	CASSFQGGDGNTIYF	TRBV28	TRBJ1-3	.	.
TGTGCCAGCCGGTCCGGGACAAAGAACACCGGGGAGCTGTTTTTT	CASRSGTKNTGELFF	TRBV6-5	TRBJ2-2	.	once
TGTGCCAGCAGCAAGATACAGGGAATCTACACCTTC	CASSKIQGIYTF	TRBV21-1	TRBJ1-2	.	once
TGTGCCAGCAGTTTGTTGACAGTCGAATTTTACAATGAGCAGTTCTTC	CASSLLTVEFYNEQFF	TRBV27	TRBJ2-1	.	once
TGTGCCAGCAGTTACTCTTCAACGGGGCTGGGAGTTGCCAAAAACATTCAGTACTTC	CASSYSSTGLGVAKNIQYF	TRBV6-2/TRBV6-3	TRBJ2-4	.	.
TGTGCCAGCAGTCCACTAAGGGGTGAGCAAGAGACCCAGTACTTC	CASSPLRGEQETQYF	TRBV27	TRBJ2-5	.	once
TGTGCCAGCACGGACAGGGCCCCTAGTGAAAAACTGTTTTTT	CASTDRAPSEKLFF	TRBV28	TRBJ1-4	TRBD1	few
TGTGCCAGTATCAACCGAGCTAATGAAAAACTGTTTTTT	CASINRANEKLFF	TRBV2	TRBJ1-4	.	once
TGTGCCAGCAGCTTAGGGCAGGGGGACACTGAAGCTTTCTTT	CASSLGQGDTEAFF	TRBV7-9	TRBJ1-1	TRBD1	.
TGTGCCAGCAGCTTGGGAGTTCATACAAACAATGAGCAGTTCTTC	CASSLGVHTNNEQFF	TRBV5-8	TRBJ2-1	.	.
TGCGCCAGCAGCACGGACAGGGTGGACATTCAGTACTTC	CASSTDRVDIQYF	TRBV5-1	TRBJ2-4	TRBD1	.
TGTGCCAGCAGTTACGGACAGGGGGCTGAGACCCAGTACTTC	CASSYGQGAETQYF	TRBV6-5	TRBJ2-5	TRBD1	.
TGTGCCAGCAGTACTTCAGGGCCCTACGAGCAGTACTTC	CASSTSGPYEQYF	TRBV28	TRBJ2-7	.	.
TGCGCCAGCAGCTCGCAGCTCGGCGTCGGGAGAAGATTCTACGAGCAGTACTTC	CASSSQLGVGRRFYEQYF	TRBV4-3	TRBJ2-7	.	.
TGTGCCAGCAGCTCATACAGGGTTAATTCACCCCTCCACTTT	CASSSYRVNSPLHF	TRBV7-2	TRBJ1-6	.	.
TGTGCCAGCAGTTCTTATCGGACCTACGAGCAGTACTTC	CASSSYRTYEQYF	TRBV28	TRBJ2-7	.	.